The entry below describes one T cell receptor beta chain. Its antigen target is currently unknown. No base quality values were provided; no much bigger clone lies one nucleotide off. This sample is part of a study of Ad26.COV2.S vaccination and SARS-CoV-2 variants listed by TCRdb under 2021. With regard to the full study: Vaccine-arm donors came from COV1001, a multicentre, randomized, double-blind, placebo-controlled phase I-IIa trial of Ad26.COV2.S in healthy adults. Dosing of Ad26.COV2.S was intramuscular, at either 5x10^10 or 1x10^11 viral particles, delivered as one shot or as two shots spaced 56 days apart. Sequencing of the TCRbeta repertoire served to evaluate the specificity and breadth of SARS-CoV-2-reactive T cell receptors following Ad26.COV2.S vaccination. A total of 32 samples were included in the TCR-sequenced set, comprising roughly 19 Ad26.COV2.S vaccine recipients, 5 placebo recipients and 8 SARS-CoV-2 convalescent individuals. Trial participants were randomized into five groups of five, in which low-dose or high-dose Ad26.COV2.S was given once or twice, or placebo was given on both occasions. Blinding of investigators to trial group allocation was maintained during experiments and outcome assessment.

Trimming costs V 4 bases and J 5 bases, and their ends lie 8 bases apart. Its CDR3 holds 12 amino acids, cysteine through phenylalanine. The retained sequence is limited to the CDR3, 36 bases, with the frame set at the first base. TCRbeta CDR3 regions were sequenced with the immunoSEQ Assay. After extraction, genomic DNA underwent amplification by bias-controlled multiplex PCR, followed by high-throughput sequencing. For the original study's pipeline: To quantify the absolute abundance of every unique TCRbeta CDR3 region, sequences were collapsed and filtered. T cell fraction was estimated by normalizing TCRbeta template counts to usable DNA, with usable DNA measured through amplification of reference genes found in all nucleated cells. Repertoire TCRs were annotated as SARS-CoV-2-specific by exact matching of V gene, CDR3 amino acid sequence and J gene to a known reactive TCR set. The reference SARS-CoV-2 TCR set was derived from MIRA and filtered for enrichment in COVID-19-positive ImmuneCODE repertoires, a step that removed public or cross-reactive TCRs. Drawing on the MIRA antigens, annotated TCRs were analysed further at the level of specific ORF or position within ORF. Breadth was defined as the number of annotated unique rearrangements divided by the total number of unique productive rearrangements, and depth was defined as the summed frequency of the annotated unique rearrangements. TCR breadth was compared between groups using two-sided Wilcoxon rank-sum tests. TCRdb retrieved this table from immuneACCESS and kept in-frame rearrangements only. Not all clones are present; in checked studies, unresolved V genes account for under half, and no reason is known for the remainder. V, J and clone size reflect that table, while D and trimming were determined from the DNA. A total of some 350,000 clones appear in this sample, approximately 81% of them only once. The ten biggest clones cover roughly 3.3% of the sample.

What the work shows at the level of the full study, not this receptor alone: The study was not powered to compare responses between vaccine doses or regimens. It was noted by the authors that total T cell responses may have been underestimated by the TCR breadth and depth analyses. Comparable non-spike TCR breadth was observed between vaccine and placebo recipients, consistent with only spike being contained in the vaccine. Spike-specific TCR breadth was higher in Ad26.COV2.S recipients than in placebo recipients (P = 0.0014). Substantial breadth of spike-specific CD8+ and CD4+ T cell responses was reported after vaccination.

In light of the paper, this sample's treatment or condition label describes: around 19 received Ad26.COV2.S at low or high dose, single or two shots; 5 received placebo; per-sample allocation not given. Repertoires of vaccine and placebo recipients were sequenced from samples taken on day 63 after the first injection. In Cohort 1b, around 23 adults aged 18-55 years were enrolled at a single site in Boston, USA, between 29 July and 7 August 2020. Ad26.COV2.S consisted of a replication-incompetent adenovirus type 26 vector by which a prefusion-stabilized SARS-CoV-2 spike protein from the original Wuhan strain was expressed.

This TCR was sampled from a person aged 18-65 years who received the Ad26.COV2.S COVID-19 vaccine or a placebo. The rearranged chain carries TRBV12-3 or TRBV12-4 and TRBJ1-2; no D segment can be confidently identified. The input for sequencing was peripheral blood, taken in a trial of Ad26.COV2.S vaccine versus placebo. The DNA reads as follows: TGTGCCAGCAGTTCCAAGGAGTATGGCTACACCTTC. It translates to CASSSKEYGYTF.